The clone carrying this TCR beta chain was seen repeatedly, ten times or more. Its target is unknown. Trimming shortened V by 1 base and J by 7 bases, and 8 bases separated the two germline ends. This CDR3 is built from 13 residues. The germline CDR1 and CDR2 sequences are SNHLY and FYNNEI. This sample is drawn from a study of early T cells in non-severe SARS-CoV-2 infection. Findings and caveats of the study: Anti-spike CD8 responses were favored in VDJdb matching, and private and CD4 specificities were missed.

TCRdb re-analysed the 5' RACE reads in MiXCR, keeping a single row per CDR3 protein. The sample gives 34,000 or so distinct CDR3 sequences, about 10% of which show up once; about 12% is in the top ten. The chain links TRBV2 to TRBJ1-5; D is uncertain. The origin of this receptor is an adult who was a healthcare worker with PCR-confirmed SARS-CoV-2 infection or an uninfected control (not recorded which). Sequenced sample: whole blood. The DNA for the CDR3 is TGTGCCAGCAGTGAAGGACTCGGGCAGCCCCAGCATTTT. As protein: CASSEGLGQPQHF.